Listed below are T cell receptor beta chains from one sample, sequenced in a study of human T cells and chemical hapten exposure. TCRdb re-analysed the reads in MiXCR, keeping a single row per CDR3 protein. Among roughly 120,000 distinct CDR3 sequences listed, over 7.5% were seen once. Sequencing was done on a sample of whole blood. The receptor source for this set is a human donor in good health. Some clones in this sample may be carry-over from other donors' samples. The conserved cysteine and the conserved F or W are not part of the CDR3 here. The order of the fields is J gene, V gene, CDR3 protein.

J: TRBJ1-1; V: TRBV6-2/TRBV6-3; CDR3: ASSADVNTEAF
J: TRBJ1-6; V: TRBV27; CDR3: ASSLGQGENSPLH
J: TRBJ2-7; V: TRBV28; CDR3: ASSLGVGSYEQY
J: TRBJ2-7; V: TRBV20-1; CDR3: SARDSRTGGYEQY
J: TRBJ2-2; V: TRBV6-4; CDR3: ASSAREQDTGELF
J: TRBJ2-5; V: TRBV12-3/TRBV12-4; CDR3: ASSRRGEREGPETQY
J: TRBJ1-1; V: TRBV20-1; CDR3: SAFRDNTEAF
J: TRBJ1-1; V: TRBV7-9; CDR3: ASSLLGQGLAEAF
J: TRBJ2-5; V: TRBV5-1; CDR3: ASSTGLAGVRETQY
J: TRBJ1-2; V: TRBV5-1; CDR3: ASSFAPRQRSNYGYT
J: TRBJ2-3; V: TRBV6-1; CDR3: ASSEAVRETQY
J: TRBJ2-3; V: TRBV7-2; CDR3: ASSLNPGGTGTDTQY
J: TRBJ1-5; V: TRBV7-2; CDR3: ASSLVSNQPQH
J: TRBJ2-1; V: TRBV5-5; CDR3: ASSPRDTPYNEQF
J: TRBJ2-1; V: TRBV5-5; CDR3: ASRLQLGSRDNEQF
J: TRBJ1-1; V: TRBV10-2; CDR3: ASGGDRGVNTEAF
J: TRBJ2-3; V: TRBV12-3/TRBV12-4; CDR3: ASSLSAGADTQY
J: TRBJ1-1; V: TRBV21-1; CDR3: ASSKGGQLSTEAF
J: TRBJ2-7; V: TRBV11-1; CDR3: ASSLGQGFYEQY
J: TRBJ1-3; V: TRBV6-1; CDR3: ASSTNPTGAGNTIY
J: TRBJ2-3; V: TRBV29-1; CDR3: SVDWVAGQVDTQY
J: TRBJ1-1; V: TRBV6-5; CDR3: ASIRGRGTEAF
J: TRBJ2-3; V: TRBV3-1; CDR3: ASSQGTFSTDTQY
J: TRBJ1-3; V: TRBV29-1; CDR3: SVETGAGNTIY
J: TRBJ2-3; V: TRBV29-1; CDR3: SVDPARADTQY
J: TRBJ2-2; V: TRBV5-1; CDR3: ASSLQGGELF
J: TRBJ2-6; V: TRBV20-1; CDR3: SASDAGGSGANVLT
J: TRBJ2-7; V: TRBV6-2/TRBV6-3; CDR3: ASRPGQGGEQY
J: TRBJ1-2; V: TRBV5-1; CDR3: ASSPEQAIHYGYT
J: TRBJ1-3; V: TRBV5-1; CDR3: ASSPDSGNTIY
J: TRBJ1-1; V: TRBV9; CDR3: ASSVGGDPTEAF
J: TRBJ2-3; V: TRBV20-1; CDR3: SAHSTSGDTDTQY
J: TRBJ2-7; V: TRBV29-1; CDR3: SVEGGRGTYEQY
J: TRBJ2-7; V: TRBV5-4; CDR3: ASSYRTGGPYEQY
J: TRBJ1-1; V: TRBV7-9; CDR3: ASTEEGSAEAF
J: TRBJ2-1; V: TRBV19; CDR3: ASSIASSGGGEQF
J: TRBJ2-7; V: TRBV12-3/TRBV12-4; CDR3: ASSLGEGQY
J: TRBJ2-2; V: TRBV25-1; CDR3: ASIRNGGAHGELF
J: TRBJ2-5; V: TRBV4-3; CDR3: ASSQVGPAGEETQY
J: TRBJ1-1; V: TRBV5-1; CDR3: ASGSGENTEAF